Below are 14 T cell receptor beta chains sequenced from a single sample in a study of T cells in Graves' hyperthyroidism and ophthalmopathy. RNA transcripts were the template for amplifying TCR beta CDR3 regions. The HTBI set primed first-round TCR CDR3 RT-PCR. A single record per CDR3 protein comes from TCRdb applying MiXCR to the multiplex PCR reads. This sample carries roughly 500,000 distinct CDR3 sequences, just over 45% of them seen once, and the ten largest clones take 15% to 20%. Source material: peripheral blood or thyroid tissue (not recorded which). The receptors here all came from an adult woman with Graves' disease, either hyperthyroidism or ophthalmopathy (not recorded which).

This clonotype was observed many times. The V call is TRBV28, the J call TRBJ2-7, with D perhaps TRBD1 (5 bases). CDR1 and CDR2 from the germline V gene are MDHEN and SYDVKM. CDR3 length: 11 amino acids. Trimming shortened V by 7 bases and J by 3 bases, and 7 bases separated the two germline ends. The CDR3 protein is CASTDSYEQYF. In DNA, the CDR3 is TGTGCCAGCACCGACAGCTACGAGCAGTACTTC.

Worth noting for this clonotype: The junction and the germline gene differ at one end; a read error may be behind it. The CDR3 loop reads CASSVSPGANVLTF. The DNA of the CDR3 is TGTGCCAGTAGTGTGAGCCCTGGGGCCAACGTCCTGACTTTC. The gene calls are TRBV2 and TRBJ2-6; D uncertain. There are 14 residues in the CDR3. CDR1 is SNHLY, CDR2 FYNNEI, per germline. Drawing the rest from reference TRBV2 and TRBJ2-6, the complete variable domain is EPEVTQTPSHQVTQMGQEVILRCVPISNHLYFYWYRQILGQKVEFLVSFYNNEISEKSEIFDDQFSVERPDGSNFTLKIRSTKLEDSAMYFCASSVSPGANVLTFGAGSRLTVL.

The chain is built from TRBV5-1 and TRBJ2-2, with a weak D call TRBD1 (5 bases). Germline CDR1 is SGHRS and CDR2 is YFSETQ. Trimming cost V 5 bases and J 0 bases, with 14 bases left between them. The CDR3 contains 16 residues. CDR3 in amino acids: CASSSLLGANTGELFF. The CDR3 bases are TGCGCCAGCAGTTCTCTCCTAGGGGCGAACACCGGGGAGCTGTTTTTT. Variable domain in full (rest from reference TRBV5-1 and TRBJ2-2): KAGVTQTPRYLIKTRGQQVTLSCSPISGHRSVSWYQQTPGQGLQFLFEYFSETQRNKGNFPGRFSGRQFSNSRSEMNVSTLELGDSALYLCASSSLLGANTGELFFGEGSRLTVL.

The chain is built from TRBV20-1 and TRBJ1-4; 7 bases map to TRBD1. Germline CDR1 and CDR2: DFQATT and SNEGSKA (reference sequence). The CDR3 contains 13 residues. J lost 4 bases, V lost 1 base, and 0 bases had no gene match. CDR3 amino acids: CSARGQGNEKLFF. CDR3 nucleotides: TGCAGTGCTAGAGGACAGGGTAATGAAAAACTGTTTTTT.

The CDR3 here is CASSLRFGDGSAFF. For the CDR3, the DNA is TGTGCCAGCAGCTTAAGGTTCGGGGACGGCTCAGCTTTCTTT. The chain joins TRBV7-9 to TRBJ1-1, with D maybe TRBD1 (5 bases). V lost 2 bases, J lost 10 bases, and 17 bases lay in between. The CDR3 loop spans 14 amino acids. The germline V gene encodes CDR1 SEHNR and CDR2 FQNEAQ (reference sequence).

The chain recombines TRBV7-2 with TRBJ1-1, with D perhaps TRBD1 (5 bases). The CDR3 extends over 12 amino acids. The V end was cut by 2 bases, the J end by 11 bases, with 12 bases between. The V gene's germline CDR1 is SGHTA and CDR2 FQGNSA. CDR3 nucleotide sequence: TGTGCCAGCAGCTTACGGCAGGGCATCGCTTTCTTT. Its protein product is CASSLRQGIAFF.

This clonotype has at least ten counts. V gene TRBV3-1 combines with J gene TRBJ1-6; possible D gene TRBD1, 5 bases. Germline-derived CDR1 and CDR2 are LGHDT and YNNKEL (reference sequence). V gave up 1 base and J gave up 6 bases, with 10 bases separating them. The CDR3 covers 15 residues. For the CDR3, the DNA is TGTGCCAGCAGCCAAGGACAGCGTCTTAATTCACCCCTCCACTTT. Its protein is CASSQGQRLNSPLHF.

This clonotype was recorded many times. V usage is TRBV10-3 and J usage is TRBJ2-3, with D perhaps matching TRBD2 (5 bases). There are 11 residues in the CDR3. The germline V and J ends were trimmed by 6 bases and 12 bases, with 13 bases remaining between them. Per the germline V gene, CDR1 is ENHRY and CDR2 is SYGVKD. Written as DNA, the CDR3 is TGTGCCATCAGCCCGGACTCGCTCCAGTATTTT. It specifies CAISPDSLQYF.

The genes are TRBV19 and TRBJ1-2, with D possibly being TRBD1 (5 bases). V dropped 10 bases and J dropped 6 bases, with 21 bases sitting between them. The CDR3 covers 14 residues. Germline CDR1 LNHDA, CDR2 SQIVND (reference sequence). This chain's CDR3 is CATAPQASLHGYTF. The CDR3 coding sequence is TGTGCCACCGCCCCACAGGCTTCTCTACATGGCTACACCTTC.

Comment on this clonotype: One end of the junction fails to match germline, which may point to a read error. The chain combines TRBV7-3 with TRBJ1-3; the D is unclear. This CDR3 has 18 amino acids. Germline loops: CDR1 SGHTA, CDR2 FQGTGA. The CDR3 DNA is TGCGCCAGCAGCCCGACCATTCGCCGGCGGGGCTCTGGAAACACCATATATTTT. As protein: CASSPTIRRRGSGNTIYF.

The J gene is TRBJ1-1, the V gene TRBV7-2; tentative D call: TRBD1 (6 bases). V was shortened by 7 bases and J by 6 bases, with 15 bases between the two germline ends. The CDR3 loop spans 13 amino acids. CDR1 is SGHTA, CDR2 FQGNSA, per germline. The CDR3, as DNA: TGTGCCAGCATCCGACAGGCCAACTCTGAAGCTTTCTTT. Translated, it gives CASIRQANSEAFF. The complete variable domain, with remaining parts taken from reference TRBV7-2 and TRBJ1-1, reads GAGVSQSPSNKVTEKGKDVELRCDPISGHTALYWYRQSLGQGLEFLIYFQGNSAPDKSGLPSDRFSAERTGGSVSTLTIQRTQQEDSAVYLCASIRQANSEAFFGQGTRLTVV.

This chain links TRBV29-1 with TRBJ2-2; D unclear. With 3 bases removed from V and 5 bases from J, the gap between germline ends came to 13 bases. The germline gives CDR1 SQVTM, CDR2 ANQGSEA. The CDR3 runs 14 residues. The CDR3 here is CSVESASRTGELFF. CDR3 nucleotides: TGCAGCGTTGAGTCGGCTAGTCGGACCGGGGAGCTGTTTTTT.

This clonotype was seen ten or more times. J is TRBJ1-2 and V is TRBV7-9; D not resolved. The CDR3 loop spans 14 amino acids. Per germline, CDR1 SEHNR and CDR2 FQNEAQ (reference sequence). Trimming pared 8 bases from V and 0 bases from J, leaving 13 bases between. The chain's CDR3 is CASEARATNYGYTF. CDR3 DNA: TGTGCCAGCGAGGCACGGGCGACTAACTATGGCTACACCTTC.

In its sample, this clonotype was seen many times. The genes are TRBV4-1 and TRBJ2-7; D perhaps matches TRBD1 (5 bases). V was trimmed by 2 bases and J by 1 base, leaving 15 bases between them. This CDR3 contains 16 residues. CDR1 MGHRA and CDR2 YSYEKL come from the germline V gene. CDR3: CASSQLRAAPSYEQYF. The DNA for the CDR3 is TGCGCCAGCAGCCAACTCAGGGCTGCTCCGTCCTACGAGCAGTACTTC.